These 7 T cell receptor beta chains were all obtained from the same sample, sequenced in a study of cytomegalovirus exposure and HLA in healthy donors. Both 60 Vbeta primers and 13 Jbeta primers went into the PCR. Repertoires were generated with immunoSEQ multiplex PCR, while TCRdb's copy carries only in-frame clones and drops some. This sample has about 120,000 clones, with about 80% found just once. The sequenced sample consisted of PBMCs. Source of these receptors: a woman aged 35 to 49 in good health and CMV-seropositive.

The J gene is TRBJ1-1, the V gene TRBV10-3; perhaps TRBD1 as D (5 bases). Germline assignment: CDR1 ENHRY and CDR2 SYGVKD. V was pared by 3 bases and J by 1 base, with 12 bases between. The CDR3 is 15 amino acids. CDR3 DNA: TGTGCCATCAGTGATGGGACTATCGAGAACACTGAAGCTTTCTTT. This sequence encodes CAISDGTIENTEAFF.

The CDR3 coding sequence is TGTGCCAGCAGCCAACGACAGGCGAAGACCCAGTACTTC. It specifies CASSQRQAKTQYF. The chain has TRBV14 and TRBJ2-5; D may be TRBD1 (6 bases). The CDR3 has 13 residues. Trimming took 2 bases from V and 6 from J, leaving 10 bases between them. The germline V gene encodes CDR1 SGHDN and CDR2 FVKESK. The full variable domain, with the rest looked up from reference TRBV14 and TRBJ2-5, is EAGVTQFPSHSVIEKGQTVTLRCDPISGHDNLYWYRRVMGKEIKFLLHFVKESKQDESGMPNNRFLAERTGGTYSTLKVQPAELEDSGVYFCASSQRQAKTQYFGPGTRLLVL.

V and J are TRBV6-1 and TRBJ1-2; D gene uncertain. Looked up from germline, CDR1 is MNHNS and CDR2 is SASEGT. Trimming shortened V by 3 bases and J by 4 bases, and 21 bases separated the two germline ends. This CDR3 has 17 amino acids. CDR3 protein: CASSERERWSVGYGYTF. The CDR3 nucleotides are TGTGCCAGCAGTGAGAGGGAAAGGTGGAGTGTAGGCTATGGCTACACCTTC.

This chain joins TRBV9 and TRBJ2-5, with 7 bases fitting TRBD2. Looked up from germline, CDR1 is SGDLS and CDR2 is YYNGEE. V lost 3 bases, J lost 1 base, and 9 bases stayed unmatched. There are 16 residues in the CDR3. CDR3 loop: CASSAPGRGTQETQYF. The CDR3 DNA is TGTGCCAGCAGCGCCCCGGGGCGGGGGACCCAAGAGACCCAGTACTTC.

The rearrangement uses TRBV21-1 and TRBJ1-5. TRBV21-1 represents a pseudogene. The CDR3 is 16 amino acids. CDR3 nucleotides: TGTGCCAGCAGCAAACCGGGGGGAGAAGCCAATCAGCCCCAGCATTTT. Translation: CASSKPGGEANQPQHF.

CDR3 amino acids: CASLGWEAEKLFF. CDR3 coding DNA: TGTGCCAGCCTCGGCTGGGAGGCTGAAAAACTGTTTTTT. The chain joins TRBV7-9 to TRBJ1-4; D is uncertain. The ends were cut back, 8 bases at V and 7 bases at J, with 14 bases in the middle. This CDR3 contains 13 residues. The germline V gene encodes CDR1 SEHNR and CDR2 FQNEAQ (reference sequence).

The chain combines TRBV12-5 with TRBJ1-1, with 8 positions matching TRBD1. Germline V lookup: CDR1 LGHNT, CDR2 FRNRAP. The V segment lost 8 bases and the J segment 0 bases; nucleotides outside the gene matches: 5. The CDR3 is 14 residues long. This chain's CDR3 is CASNRGIVNTEAFF. For the CDR3, the DNA is TGTGCTAGTAACAGGGGGATAGTGAACACTGAAGCTTTCTTT.